This T cell receptor (beta chain) was documented in a study of control samples from healthy donors and cancer patients. Profiled with immunoSEQ multiplex PCR; TCRdb holds only in-frame clones, not every one. Of about 190,000 clones listed, about nine tenths are singletons. In germline, CDR1 is MNHNY, CDR2 SVGAGI (reference sequence). CDR3 length: 14 amino acids. The V gene lost 5 bases and the J gene lost 1 base, with 8 bases spanning the gap. This chain joins TRBV6-6 and TRBJ2-2; TRBD2 might be the D (5 bases). The TCR sequence derives from a man aged 30 to 39 in good health. The sequencing input was blood. For the CDR3, the DNA is TGTGCCAGCAGTCCCGGGAAGAACACCGGGGAGCTGTTTTTT. Its translation: CASSPGKNTGELFF.